Presented here are 26 T cell receptor beta chains from one specimen sequenced in a study of cytomegalovirus exposure and HLA in healthy donors. In the PCR, 60 Vbeta and 13 Jbeta primers were used. TCRdb's table, derived via immunoSEQ multiplex PCR, lists solely in-frame clones and lacks some. The table includes more than 150,000 clones, 60% to 85% detected once. Sequenced material: PBMCs. Source of these receptors: a man between 18 and 29 years old in good health and CMV-seronegative.

This sequence joins TRBV7-2 and TRBJ2-5, with D perhaps TRBD2 (7 bases). V was cut by 7 bases and J by 5 bases, with 20 bases left in between. This CDR3 is 15 amino acids long. Germline V lookup: CDR1 SGHTA, CDR2 FQGNSA. DNA of the CDR3: TGTGCCAGCACCCAGAATGGGGGGGGGCGGGAGACCCAGTACTTC. Its protein is CASTQNGGGRETQYF.

This chain connects TRBV7-9 to TRBJ2-3; D ambiguous. Germline V lookup: CDR1 SEHNR, CDR2 FQNEAQ (reference sequence). The V and J ends lost 10 bases and 3 bases respectively, with 11 bases between them. The CDR3 length is 12 residues. Here the CDR3 reads CATSSLTDTQYF. CDR3 in DNA: TGTGCCACCTCCAGTTTAACAGATACGCAGTATTTT.

The chain recombines TRBV7-6 with TRBJ2-7; TRBD2 aligns across 11 bases. J was trimmed by 6 bases and V by 5 bases; bases with no gene match: 15. Per germline, CDR1 SGHVS and CDR2 FNYEAQ. CDR3 length equals 17 residues. DNA for the CDR3: TGTGCCAGCAGCCGCGGGACTAGCGGAATCTACCGGGGCGAGCAGTACTTC. Protein product: CASSRGTSGIYRGEQYF. Using reference TRBV7-6 and TRBJ2-7 for the parts outside the CDR3, the full variable domain is GAGVSQSPRYKVTKRGQDVALRCDPISGHVSLYWYRQALGQGPEFLTYFNYEAQQDKSGLPNDRFSAERPEGSISTLTIQRTEQRDSAMYRCASSRGTSGIYRGEQYFGPGTRLTVT.

This sequence joins TRBV7-2 and TRBJ2-1, with 8 bases lining up with TRBD1. There are 15 residues in the CDR3. The V segment lost 3 bases and the J segment 4 bases; nucleotides outside the gene matches: 5. The V gene's germline CDR1 is SGHTA and CDR2 FQGNSA. The CDR3 bases are TGTGCCAGCAGCTTCGAGGACAGGGCTTACAATGAGCAGTTCTTC. Translation gives CASSFEDRAYNEQFF.

The J gene is TRBJ1-5, the V gene TRBV7-9; TRBD1 agrees at 9 bases. The CDR3 extends over 16 amino acids. CDR1 SEHNR and CDR2 FQNEAQ come from the germline V gene (reference sequence). V was pared by 5 bases and J by 10 bases, with 15 bases of the junction left unmatched. CDR3 sequence (DNA): TGTGCCAGCAGCCGCCGGGCCGGGACAGGGAATGGACCCCAGCATTTT. Protein: CASSRRAGTGNGPQHF.

This chain uses TRBV7-3 with TRBJ2-6; D gene ambiguous. Germline values: CDR1 SGHTA, CDR2 FQGTGA. The CDR3 covers 15 residues. The germline V and J ends were trimmed by 5 bases and 4 bases, with 12 bases remaining between them. CDR3 nucleotides: TGTGCCAGCAGCCCCCGTGGGCTGGGGGCCAACGTCCTGACTTTC. Its protein is CASSPRGLGANVLTF. Drawing the rest from reference TRBV7-3 and TRBJ2-6, the complete variable domain is GAGVSQTPSNKVTEKGKYVELRCDPISGHTALYWYRQSLGQGPEFLIYFQGTGAADDSGLPNDRFFAVRPEGSVSTLKIQRTERGDSAVYLCASSPRGLGANVLTFGAGSRLTVL.

There are a few counts of this clone. The CDR3 region has the DNA TGTGCCAGCTCACCACCGGGTCAGGGTCAGGATTTCTTT. This encodes CASSPPGQGQDFF. This chain joins TRBV18 and TRBJ1-1; possible D gene TRBD1, 5 bases. Germline-derived CDR1 and CDR2 are KGHSH and LQKENI. This CDR3 contains 13 residues. Trimming cost V 0 bases and J 13 bases, with 15 bases left between them.

CDR3 nucleotide sequence: TGTGCCAGCAGCCCGGGACTAGCGGGCGAGACCCAGTACTTC. Protein: CASSPGLAGETQYF. The chain uses TRBV7-8 and TRBJ2-5, with 12 bases lining up with TRBD2. V lost 5 bases and J lost 5; bases outside the gene matches: 3. Germline V gene data show CDR1 as SGHVS and CDR2 as FQNEAQ. The CDR3 is 14 amino acids.

The chain links TRBV2 to TRBJ1-5; D uncertain. Germline CDR1 reads SNHLY; CDR2 reads FYNNEI. Trimming removed 0 bases at V and 9 bases at J, with 15 bases between. This CDR3 spans 15 amino acids. The CDR3 loop reads CASSEALQFTGPQHF. Here the CDR3 DNA reads TGTGCCAGCAGTGAAGCGCTTCAGTTCACGGGGCCCCAGCATTTT.

This clone was picked up one time. The gene calls are TRBV7-9 and TRBJ2-2; 10 bases are a match to TRBD1. V lost 2 bases and J lost 7; bases outside the gene matches: 13. Germline V gene sequence: CDR1 SEHNR, CDR2 FQNEAQ (reference sequence). This CDR3 spans 18 amino acids. CDR3 amino acids: CASSLPREGQGDGGELFF. Here the CDR3 DNA reads TGTGCCAGCAGCTTACCACGGGAAGGACAGGGGGATGGCGGGGAGCTGTTTTTT. The whole variable domain, remainder taken from reference TRBV7-9 and TRBJ2-2, is DTGVSQNPRHKITKRGQNVTFRCDPISEHNRLYWYRQTLGQGPEFLTYFQNEAQLEKSRLLSDRFSAERPKGSFSTLEIQRTEQGDSAMYLCASSLPREGQGDGGELFFGEGSRLTVL.

Only a few counts were recorded for this clone. Its ends do not fully match the called genes, so a read error is possible. The CDR3 DNA follows: TGTGCCAGCAGCCTAACCGGGACAGCCCTCTCTGGGGCCAACGTCCTGACTTTC. Amino acid sequence: CASSLTGTALSGANVLTF. This chain joins TRBV7-3 and TRBJ2-6; 7 bases agree with TRBD1. The CDR3 length is 18 residues. CDR1 and CDR2 (germline): SGHTA, FQGTGA. The whole variable domain, remainder taken from reference TRBV7-3 and TRBJ2-6, is GAGVSQTPSNKVTEKGKYVELRCDPISGHTALYWYRQSLGQGPEFLIYFQGTGAADDSGLPNDRFFAVRPEGSVSTLKIQRTERGDSAVYLCASSLTGTALSGANVLTFGAGSRLTVL.

This clone was counted between two and nine times. V and J are TRBV4-1 and TRBJ2-7; tentatively, D is TRBD2 (5 bases). The CDR3 spans 15 residues. The germline gives CDR1 MGHRA, CDR2 YSYEKL. Trimming took off 3 bases at V and 3 bases at J, with 15 bases between the two ends. In DNA, the CDR3 is TGCGCCAGCAGCCACTACAGCGAGGGTTTCTACGAGCAGTACTTC. Amino acids: CASSHYSEGFYEQYF.

This chain uses TRBV9 with TRBJ2-3; TRBD2 aligns across 15 bases. Germline V gene lookup returns CDR1 SGDLS and CDR2 YYNGEE. V gave up 6 bases and J gave up 4 bases; unmatched junction bases: 9. The CDR3 contains 17 residues. The CDR3 DNA follows: TGTGCCAGCAACGTTGGGACTAGCGGGGGGAGATCAGATACGCAGTATTTT. This encodes CASNVGTSGGRSDTQYF.

This chain joins TRBV10-3 and TRBJ1-2; 10 bases map to TRBD1. CDR3 length: 15 residues. V was clipped by 11 bases and J by 5 bases; unmatched bases: 14. Germline loops: CDR1 ENHRY, CDR2 SYGVKD. CDR3 sequence: CAVNQGQGSQYGYTF. CDR3 in DNA: TGTGCCGTCAATCAGGGACAGGGGTCCCAATATGGCTACACCTTC.

This clone appeared a few times. The J gene is TRBJ1-5, the V gene TRBV28; D unclear. Trimming took 3 bases from V and 6 from J, leaving 6 bases between them. CDR3 length: 12 residues. The germline V gene encodes CDR1 MDHEN and CDR2 SYDVKM. The CDR3, as DNA: TGTGCCAGCAGTTTTAGCGGTCAGCCCCAGCATTTT. It codes for CASSFSGQPQHF.

The chain carries TRBV27 and TRBJ2-7, with 10 bases identical to TRBD1. The CDR3 runs 15 residues. Germline V lookup: CDR1 MNHEY, CDR2 SMNVEV (reference sequence). J gave up 3 bases and V 4 bases, and 6 bases lay outside the gene matches. CDR3 sequence (DNA): TGTGCCAGCAGTTCCCCGGGACAGGGGTACTACGAGCAGTACTTC. Its protein product is CASSSPGQGYYEQYF.

This sequence joins TRBV5-1 and TRBJ2-5; TRBD2 is a possible D gene (6 bases). CDR1 and CDR2 (germline): SGHRS, YFSETQ. Trimming stripped 0 bases from V and 5 bases from J, with 11 bases between. CDR3 size: 14 residues. CDR3 coding DNA: TGCGCCAGCAGCTTGGGACTAGTTTCGGAGACCCAGTACTTC. It specifies CASSLGLVSETQYF.

CDR3 bases: TGTGCCAGCAGCAAGGGGTTGCAGGGGGCTCATGGAGAGCAGTACTTC. Residues: CASSKGLQGAHGEQYF. The gene calls are TRBV21-1 and TRBJ2-7; no DNA check was done on the table's D call, TRBD1. TRBV21-1 is a known pseudogene. The CDR3 is 16 residues long.

V and J are TRBV19 and TRBJ1-2; the D is unclear. Trimming removed 3 bases at V and 8 bases at J, with 13 bases between. There are 13 residues in the CDR3. CDR1 and CDR2 (germline): LNHDA, SQIVND (reference sequence). Here the CDR3 DNA reads TGTGCCAGTAGTATCCCCCGGGCGGGAGGCTACACCTTC. Its translation: CASSIPRAGGYTF.

The CDR3 DNA sequence: TGTGCCATCAGTGTTGCACTAGCGGGGAGCTCTGGGGCCAACGTCCTGACTTTC. The encoded protein is CAISVALAGSSGANVLTF. This sequence joins TRBV10-3 and TRBJ2-6; TRBD2 matches 10 bases. Germline values: CDR1 ENHRY, CDR2 SYGVKD. Trimming took 4 bases from V and 0 from J; bases not matched to a gene: 6. The CDR3 is 18 amino acids.

Points on this clone: Other DNA variants within this sample encode the same CDR3. The rearrangement joins TRBV19 to TRBJ2-7; tentatively, D is TRBD2 (6 bases). The CDR3 length is 13 residues. The germline V and J ends were trimmed by 5 bases and 4 bases, with 12 bases remaining between them. The germline CDR1 and CDR2 sequences are LNHDA and SQIVND (reference sequence). CDR3 region: CASSPSVNYEQYF. CDR3 in DNA: TGTGCCAGTAGTCCTAGCGTCAATTACGAGCAGTACTTC.

The chain uses TRBV5-1 and TRBJ1-1; D perhaps matches TRBD1 (6 bases). With 3 bases removed from V and 4 bases from J, the gap between germline ends came to 13 bases. Germline loops: CDR1 SGHRS, CDR2 YFSETQ. The CDR3 totals 14 residues. CDR3 sequence reads: CASSSQGSGTEAFF. The CDR3 nucleotides read TGCGCCAGCAGCTCCCAGGGGTCGGGCACTGAAGCTTTCTTT.

This clone came up once. The germline gene is not matched at one end of the junction; a read error may be the cause. The chain employs TRBV7-9 and TRBJ1-6; TRBD1 matches at 8 bases. Germline CDR1 is SEHNR and CDR2 is FQNEAQ (reference sequence). The CDR3 loop spans 17 amino acids. This CDR3 reads CSSSLAGQGALNSPLHF. The CDR3 DNA reads as TGTTCCAGCAGCTTAGCAGGGCAGGGGGCCTTGAATTCACCCCTCCACTTT.

This rearrangement joins TRBV7-3 to TRBJ1-2; D may be TRBD1 (5 bases). The CDR3 is made up of 13 amino acids. Germline V lookup: CDR1 SGHTA, CDR2 FQGTGA. V shed 3 bases and J shed 8 bases, with 13 bases lying between them. CDR3 coding DNA: TGTGCCAGCAGCTTTAGGGCAGGGCAAGGCTACACCTTC. Translation: CASSFRAGQGYTF.

The chain recombines TRBV9 with TRBJ1-2, with 7 bases aligning to TRBD1. Looked up from germline, CDR1 is SGDLS and CDR2 is YYNGEE. The CDR3 is 14 residues long. The ends lost 0 bases at V and 4 bases at J; junction bases unmatched: 3. The CDR3 sequence: CASSVEGAGYGYTF. CDR3 sequence (DNA): TGTGCCAGCAGCGTAGAGGGGGCTGGCTATGGCTACACCTTC.

V is TRBV7-2 and J is TRBJ2-3; 7 positions agree with TRBD2. Unmatched junction bases numbered 4, after V lost 2 bases and J lost 2 bases. This CDR3 comprises 15 residues. The germline CDR1 and CDR2 sequences are SGHTA and FQGNSA. Here the CDR3 DNA reads TGTGCCAGCAGCTTACCTAGCGGATTCACAGATACGCAGTATTTT. Translation gives CASSLPSGFTDTQYF.